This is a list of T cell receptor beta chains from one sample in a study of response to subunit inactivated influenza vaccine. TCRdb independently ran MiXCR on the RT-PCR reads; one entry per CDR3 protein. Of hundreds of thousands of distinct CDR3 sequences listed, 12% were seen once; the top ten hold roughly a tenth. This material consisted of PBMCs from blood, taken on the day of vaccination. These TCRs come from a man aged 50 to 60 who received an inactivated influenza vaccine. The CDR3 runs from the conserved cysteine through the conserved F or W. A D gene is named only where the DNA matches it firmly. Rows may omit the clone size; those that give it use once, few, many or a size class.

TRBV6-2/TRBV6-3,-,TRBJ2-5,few,CASSYTPRETQYF,TGTGCCAGCAGTTACACTCCACGAGAGACCCAGTACTTC
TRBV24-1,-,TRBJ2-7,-,CATSEGGYEQYF,TGTGCCACCAGTGAGGGGGGTTACGAGCAGTACTTC
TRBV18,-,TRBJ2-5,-,CASSPGTDETQYF,TGTGCCAGCTCACCAGGGACTGACGAGACCCAGTACTTC
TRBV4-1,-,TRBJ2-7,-,CASSQAWTYEQYF,TGCGCCAGCAGCCAAGCCTGGACCTACGAGCAGTACTTC
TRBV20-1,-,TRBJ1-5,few,CSGAQGPSNQPQHF,TGCAGTGGCGCACAGGGCCCCAGCAATCAGCCCCAGCATTTT
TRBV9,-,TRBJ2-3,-,CASSVGDFSTDTQYF,TGTGCCAGCAGCGTAGGGGACTTCAGCACAGATACGCAGTATTTT
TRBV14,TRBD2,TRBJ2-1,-,CASSQGLAGGEQFF,TGTGCCAGCAGCCAAGGACTAGCGGGAGGTGAGCAGTTCTTC
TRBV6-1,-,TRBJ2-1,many,CASRKTSSSYNEQFF,TGTGCCAGCAGAAAAACATCGAGCTCCTACAATGAGCAGTTCTTC
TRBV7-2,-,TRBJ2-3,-,CASSLVASGTPTDTQYF,TGTGCCAGCAGCTTAGTGGCCAGCGGAACTCCTACAGATACGCAGTATTTT
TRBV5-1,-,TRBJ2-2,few,CASSLAGDWNTGELFF,TGCGCCAGCAGCTTGGCCGGGGACTGGAACACCGGGGAGCTGTTTTTT
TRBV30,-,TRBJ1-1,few,CAWVRQENTEAFF,TGTGCCTGGGTTAGACAGGAGAACACTGAAGCTTTCTTT
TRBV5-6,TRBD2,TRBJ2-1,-,CASSFPTSGRFNEQFF,TGTGCCAGCAGCTTTCCGACTAGCGGGAGATTCAATGAGCAGTTCTTC
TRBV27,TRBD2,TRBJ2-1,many,CASSPLAGGGEQFF,TGTGCCAGCAGTCCCCTAGCGGGAGGAGGTGAGCAGTTCTTC
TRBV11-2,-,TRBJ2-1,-,CASSATSVGSSYNEQFF,TGTGCCAGCAGCGCAACCTCAGTGGGGAGCTCCTACAATGAGCAGTTCTTC
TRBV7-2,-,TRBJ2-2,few,CASSRFFANTGELFF,TGTGCCAGCAGCCGGTTTTTTGCGAACACCGGGGAGCTGTTTTTT
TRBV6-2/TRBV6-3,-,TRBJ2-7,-,CASIPDRFNYEQYF,TGTGCCAGCATTCCAGACAGGTTTAACTACGAGCAGTACTTC
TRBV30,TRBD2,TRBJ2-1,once,CAWRATSRQRGDYNEQFF,TGTGCCTGGAGGGCAACCTCCCGCCAGCGGGGAGACTACAATGAGCAGTTCTTC
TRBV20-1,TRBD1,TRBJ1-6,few,CSPRQGNSPLHF,TGCAGTCCCCGACAGGGAAATTCACCCCTCCACTTT
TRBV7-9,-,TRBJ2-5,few,CASSSSWGAETQYF,TGTGCCAGCAGCTCTTCCTGGGGCGCGGAGACCCAGTACTTC
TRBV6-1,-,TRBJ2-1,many,CASSGGTRYNEQFF,TGTGCCAGCAGTGGAGGGACTCGCTACAATGAGCAGTTCTTC
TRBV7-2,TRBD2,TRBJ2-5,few,CASSRGLAEETQYF,TGTGCCAGCAGCCGGGGACTAGCGGAAGAGACCCAGTACTTC
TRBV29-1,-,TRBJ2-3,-,CSAGGRLTDTQYF,TGCAGCGCTGGCGGCCGGCTCACAGATACGCAGTATTTT
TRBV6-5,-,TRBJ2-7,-,CASTGIGYEQYF,TGTGCCAGCACGGGAATAGGCTACGAGCAGTACTTC
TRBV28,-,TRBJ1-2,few,CASSLSPRSPSNYGYTF,TGTGCCAGCAGTTTATCCCCGCGTAGTCCCAGTAACTATGGCTACACCTTC
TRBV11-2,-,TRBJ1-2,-,CASSLETSNYGYTF,TGTGCCAGCAGCTTAGAGACATCTAACTATGGCTACACCTTC
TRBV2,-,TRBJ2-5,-,CAGEIDRKETPYF,TGTGCCGGGGAAATCGACCGGAAAGAGACCCCGTACTTC
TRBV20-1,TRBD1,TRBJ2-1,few,CSARDRGGFWEQFF,TGCAGTGCTAGGGACAGGGGAGGGTTTTGGGAGCAGTTCTTC
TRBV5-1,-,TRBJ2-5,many,CASSLRPQETQYF,TGCGCCAGCAGCTTAAGACCTCAAGAGACCCAGTACTTC
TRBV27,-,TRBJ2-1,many,CASSFGQGMYNEQFF,TGTGCCAGCAGTTTCGGGCAGGGGATGTACAATGAGCAGTTCTTC
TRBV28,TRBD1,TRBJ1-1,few,CASRRGLLKNTEAFF,TGTGCCAGCCGCAGGGGGCTTCTAAAGAACACTGAAGCTTTCTTT
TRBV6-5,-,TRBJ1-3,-,CASHGNTIYF,TGTGCCAGCCACGGGAACACCATATATTTT
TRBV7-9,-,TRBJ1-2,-,CASSLASLERGGYTF,TGTGCCAGCAGCTTAGCAAGCCTGGAAAGAGGTGGCTACACCTTC
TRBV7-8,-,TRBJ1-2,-,CASSLAMNYGYTF,TGTGCCAGCAGCTTAGCGATGAACTATGGCTACACCTTC
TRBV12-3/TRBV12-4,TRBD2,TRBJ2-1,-,CASSLSGRGFYNEQFF,TGTGCCAGCAGTTTATCCGGGAGGGGGTTCTACAATGAGCAGTTCTTC
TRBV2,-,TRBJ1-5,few,CASSATSLYQPQHF,TGTGCCAGCAGTGCGACGTCTTTATACCAGCCCCAGCATTTT
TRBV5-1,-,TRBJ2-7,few,CASSSRGTAASYEQYF,TGCGCCAGCAGCTCCCGCGGGACAGCAGCCTCCTACGAGCAGTACTTC
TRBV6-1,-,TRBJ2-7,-,CASSEAVGASYEQYF,TGTGCCAGCAGTGAAGCGGTAGGGGCCTCCTACGAGCAGTACTTC
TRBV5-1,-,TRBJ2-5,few,CASSFTSRETQYF,TGCGCCAGCAGCTTTACTAGCAGGGAGACCCAGTACTTC
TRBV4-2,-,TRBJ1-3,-,CASSQVRGSCTVSGNTIYF,TGTGCCAGCAGCCAAGTGCGGGGTTCATGTACCGTCTCTGGAAACACCATATATTTT
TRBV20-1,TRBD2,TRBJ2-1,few,CSASGGGSSYNEQFF,TGCAGTGCTAGTGGGGGAGGGAGCTCCTACAATGAGCAGTTCTTC
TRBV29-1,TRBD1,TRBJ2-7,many,CSVRVRTGETYEQYF,TGCAGCGTTCGTGTGCGCACAGGGGAGACCTACGAGCAGTACTTC
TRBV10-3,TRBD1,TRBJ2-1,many,CAISGQGAGNEQFF,TGTGCCATCAGTGGGCAGGGGGCAGGCAATGAGCAGTTCTTC
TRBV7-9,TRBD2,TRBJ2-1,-,CASSSGTSGGHNEQFF,TGTGCCAGCAGCTCTGGGACTAGCGGGGGCCACAATGAGCAGTTCTTC
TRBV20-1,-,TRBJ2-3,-,CSALIPGTDTQYF,TGCAGTGCTTTAATCCCGGGAACAGATACGCAGTATTTT
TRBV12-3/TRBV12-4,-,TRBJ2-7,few,CASNRDTTYEQYF,TGTGCCAGCAACCGGGACACAACCTACGAGCAGTACTTC
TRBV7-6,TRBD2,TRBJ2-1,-,CASSLASWRGAGDEQFF,TGTGCCAGCAGCTTAGCGAGTTGGCGGGGGGCCGGGGATGAGCAGTTCTTC
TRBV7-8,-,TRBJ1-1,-,CASSTQGIVEAFF,TGTGCCAGCAGCACACAGGGAATAGTTGAAGCTTTCTTT
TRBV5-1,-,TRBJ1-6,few,CASSLVGERSPLHF,TGCGCCAGCAGCTTGGTGGGGGAACGTTCACCCCTCCACTTT
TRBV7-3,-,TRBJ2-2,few,CASSSLQGFGGELFF,TGTGCCAGCAGCTCCCTACAGGGCTTCGGCGGGGAGCTGTTTTTT
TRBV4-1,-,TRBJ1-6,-,CASSQARGLNSPLHF,TGCGCCAGCAGCCAAGCGAGGGGCCTAAATTCACCCCTCCACTTT
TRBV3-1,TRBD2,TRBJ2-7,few,CASSQITSGRGYEQYF,TGTGCCAGCAGCCAAATCACTAGCGGGCGTGGGTACGAGCAGTACTTC
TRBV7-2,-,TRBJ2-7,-,CASSLDSVSEQYF,TGTGCCAGCAGCTTAGATAGCGTCTCCGAGCAGTACTTC
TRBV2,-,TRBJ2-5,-,CASSGYSQETQYF,TGTGCCAGCAGTGGATACAGTCAAGAGACCCAGTACTTC
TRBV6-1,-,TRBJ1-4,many,CASSLSPGTNEKLFF,TGTGCCAGCAGCCTATCCCCCGGGACTAATGAAAAACTGTTTTTT
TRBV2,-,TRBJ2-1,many,CASSVGPDNEQFF,TGTGCCAGCAGTGTGGGACCTGACAATGAGCAGTTCTTC
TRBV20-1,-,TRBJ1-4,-,CSAFREKLFF,TGCAGTGCCTTCAGAGAAAAACTGTTTTTT
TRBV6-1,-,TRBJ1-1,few,CASSLGNVKTEAFF,TGTGCCAGCAGCCTGGGGAACGTAAAAACTGAAGCTTTCTTT